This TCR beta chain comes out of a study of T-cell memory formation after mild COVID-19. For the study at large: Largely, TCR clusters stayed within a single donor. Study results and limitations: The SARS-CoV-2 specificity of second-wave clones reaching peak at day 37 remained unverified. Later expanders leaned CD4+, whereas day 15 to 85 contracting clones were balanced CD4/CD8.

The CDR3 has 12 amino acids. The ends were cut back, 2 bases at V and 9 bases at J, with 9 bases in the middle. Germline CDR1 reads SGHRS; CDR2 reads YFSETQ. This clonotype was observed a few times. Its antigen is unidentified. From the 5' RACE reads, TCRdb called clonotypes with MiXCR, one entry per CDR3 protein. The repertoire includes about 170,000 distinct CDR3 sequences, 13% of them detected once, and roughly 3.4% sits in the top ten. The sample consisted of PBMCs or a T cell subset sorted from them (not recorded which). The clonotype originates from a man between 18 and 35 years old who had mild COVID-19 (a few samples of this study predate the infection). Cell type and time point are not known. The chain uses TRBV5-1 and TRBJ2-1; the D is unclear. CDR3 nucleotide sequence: TGCGCCAGCAGCTTCGAAGCTGGTGAGCAGTTCTTC. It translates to CASSFEAGEQFF.